The 8 T cell receptor beta chains below were found in one sample sequenced in a study of response to subunit inactivated influenza vaccine. TCRdb re-called the RT-PCR reads through MiXCR, storing one row per CDR3 protein. The data contain over 750,000 distinct CDR3 sequences, 21% of them singletons. This specimen consisted of PBMCs from blood, obtained 5 to 6 days after vaccination. Receptors were obtained from a man over 45 who received an inactivated influenza vaccine.

A few counts support this clonotype. The chain recombines TRBV20-1 with TRBJ2-6; a weak D match, TRBD1 (5 bases). The CDR3 loop spans 17 amino acids. V was shortened by 6 bases and J by 0 bases, with 18 bases between the two germline ends. Germline CDR1 is DFQATT and CDR2 is SNEGSKA (reference sequence). CDR3 residues: CSATGRNLHSGANVLTF. CDR3 nucleotides: TGCAGTGCCACAGGACGGAATTTACACTCTGGGGCCAACGTCCTGACTTTC.

The chain links TRBV5-1 to TRBJ2-5; no firm D call. The ends were cut back, 4 bases at V and 3 bases at J, with 7 bases in the middle. CDR1 and CDR2 (germline): SGHRS, YFSETQ. This CDR3 is 12 amino acids long. The DNA of the CDR3 is TGCGCCAGCAGCGCCCAAAAAGAGACCCAGTACTTC. Amino acids: CASSAQKETQYF.

The gene calls are TRBV5-1 and TRBJ2-2, with D possibly being TRBD2 (6 bases). The CDR3 is made up of 15 amino acids. Germline V gives CDR1 SGHRS, CDR2 YFSETQ. Trimming cost V 0 bases and J 6 bases, with 12 bases left between them. The CDR3 DNA is TGCGCCAGCAGCTTGGAAAGGAGGGTAGCCGGGGAGCTGTTTTTT. Translation: CASSLERRVAGELFF.

The chain recombines TRBV12-3 or TRBV12-4 with TRBJ2-5; possibly TRBD1 for D (7 bases). CDR3 length: 14 amino acids. The germline V and J ends were trimmed by 6 bases and 4 bases, with 15 bases remaining between them. Written as DNA, the CDR3 is TGTGCCAGCAGGACCTCAGGGGGGCGAGAGACCCAGTACTTC. This encodes CASRTSGGRETQYF.

This sequence joins TRBV5-1 and TRBJ2-1; a possible D gene is TRBD2 (6 bases). Germline CDR1 is SGHRS and CDR2 is YFSETQ. CDR3 length: 14 residues. V shed 4 bases and J shed 15 bases, with 23 bases lying between them. The CDR3 sequence is CASSLGGGAAGWFF. The CDR3 DNA sequence: TGCGCCAGCAGCCTGGGGGGTGGAGCGGCCGGCTGGTTCTTC.

The chain combines TRBV6-1 with TRBJ1-1; TRBD1 matches at 8 bases. The germline CDR1 and CDR2 sequences are MNHNS and SASEGT. The J segment lost 5 bases and the V segment lost 5 bases, leaving 7 bases of the junction unmatched. The CDR3 length is 14 residues. The CDR3 spells CASSRTGGSTEAFF. The CDR3 bases are TGTGCCAGCAGTCGTACAGGGGGAAGTACTGAAGCTTTCTTT.

The V gene is TRBV25-1, the J gene TRBJ2-7, with 8 bases lining up with TRBD1. V lost 1 base and J lost 9; bases outside the gene matches: 5. This CDR3 region has 13 residues. The germline V gene encodes CDR1 MGHDK and CDR2 SYGVNS. CDR3 sequence reads: CASSESGQGAQYF. The DNA for the CDR3 is TGTGCCAGCAGTGAATCAGGACAGGGAGCGCAGTACTTC.

The V and J genes are TRBV7-2 and TRBJ2-3; TRBD2 might be the D (5 bases). V lost 2 bases and J 5 bases, leaving 14 bases between the germline ends. CDR1 is SGHTA and CDR2 is FQGNSA in the germline V gene. The CDR3 is 15 amino acids. In nucleotides, the CDR3 is TGTGCCAGCAGCTTAATAGCGCGAGGTCTAGATACGCAGTATTTT. Translation: CASSLIARGLDTQYF.